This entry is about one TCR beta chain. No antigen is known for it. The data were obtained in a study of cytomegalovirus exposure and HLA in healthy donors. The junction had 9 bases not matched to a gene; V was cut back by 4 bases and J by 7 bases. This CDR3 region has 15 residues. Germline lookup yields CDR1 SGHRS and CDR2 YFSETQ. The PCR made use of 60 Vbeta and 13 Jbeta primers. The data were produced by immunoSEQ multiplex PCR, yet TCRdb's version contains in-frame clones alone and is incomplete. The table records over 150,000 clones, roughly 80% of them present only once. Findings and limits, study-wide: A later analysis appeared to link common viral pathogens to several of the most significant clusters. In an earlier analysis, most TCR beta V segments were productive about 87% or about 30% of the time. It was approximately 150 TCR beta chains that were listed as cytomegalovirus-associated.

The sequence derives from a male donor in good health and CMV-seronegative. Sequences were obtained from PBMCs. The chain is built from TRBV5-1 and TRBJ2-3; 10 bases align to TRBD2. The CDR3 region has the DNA TGCGCCAGCAGCGGAGCGGGAGGGCCAGCAAATACGCAGTATTTT. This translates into CASSGAGGPANTQYF.